This T cell receptor beta chain was sequenced for a study of T cell changes during pregnancy in multiple sclerosis. Germline V gene data show CDR1 as MNHEY and CDR2 as SVGAGI. V lost 7 bases and J lost 10, with 18 bases in between. This CDR3 has 13 residues. The protocol was immunoSEQ multiplex PCR, while the TCRdb copy is restricted to in-frame clones and leaves out a portion. This table has tens of thousands of clones, 70% to 90% appearing once. The rearrangement links TRBV6-5 to TRBJ2-3, with D maybe TRBD1 (6 bases). The specimen comprised CD4+ T cells from peripheral blood mononuclear cells, sampled in the first trimester of pregnancy. The receptor was derived from a female donor with multiple sclerosis, enrolled in a pregnancy study. CDR3 sequence reads: CASTSPRGIAQYF. As DNA, the CDR3 is TGTGCCAGCACCTCCCCGAGGGGGATTGCGCAGTATTTT.